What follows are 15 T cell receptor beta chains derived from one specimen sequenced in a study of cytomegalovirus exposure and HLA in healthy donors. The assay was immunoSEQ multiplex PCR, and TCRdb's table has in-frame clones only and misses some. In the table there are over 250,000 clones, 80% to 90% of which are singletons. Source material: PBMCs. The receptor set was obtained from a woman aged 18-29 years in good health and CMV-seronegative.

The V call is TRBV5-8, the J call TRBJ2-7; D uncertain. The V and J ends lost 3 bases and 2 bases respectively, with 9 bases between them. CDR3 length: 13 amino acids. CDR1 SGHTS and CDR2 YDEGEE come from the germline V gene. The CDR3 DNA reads TGTGCCAGCAGCTCTAACGGTCCCTACGAGCAGTACTTC. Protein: CASSSNGPYEQYF. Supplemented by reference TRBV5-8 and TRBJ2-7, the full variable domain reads EAGVTQSPTHLIKTRGQQATLRCSPISGHTSVYWYQQALGLGLQFLLWYDEGEERNRGNFPPRFSGRQFPNYSSELNVNALELEDSALYLCASSSNGPYEQYFGPGTRLTVT.

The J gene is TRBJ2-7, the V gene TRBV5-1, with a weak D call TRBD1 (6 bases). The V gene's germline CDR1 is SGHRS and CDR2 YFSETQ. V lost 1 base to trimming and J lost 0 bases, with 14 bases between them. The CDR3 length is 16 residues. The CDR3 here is CASSLRDGQLSYEQYF. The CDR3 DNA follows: TGCGCCAGCAGCTTGCGCGACGGACAGCTCTCCTACGAGCAGTACTTC.

This CDR3 reads CASSETEDHLYGYTF. The CDR3 region has the DNA TGTGCCAGCAGTGAAACGGAGGACCACCTCTATGGCTACACCTTC. The chain employs TRBV6-1 and TRBJ1-2; the D is unclear. Germline V lookup: CDR1 MNHNS, CDR2 SASEGT. The CDR3 spans 15 residues. Trimming removed 2 bases at V and 4 bases at J, with 14 bases between.

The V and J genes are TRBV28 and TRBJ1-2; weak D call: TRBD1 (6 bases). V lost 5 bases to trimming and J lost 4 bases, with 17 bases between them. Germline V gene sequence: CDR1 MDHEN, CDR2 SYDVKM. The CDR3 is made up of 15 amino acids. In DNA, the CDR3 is TGTGCCAGCAGTAGTGGACAGCTTATTTTCTATGGCTACACCTTC. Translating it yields CASSSGQLIFYGYTF.

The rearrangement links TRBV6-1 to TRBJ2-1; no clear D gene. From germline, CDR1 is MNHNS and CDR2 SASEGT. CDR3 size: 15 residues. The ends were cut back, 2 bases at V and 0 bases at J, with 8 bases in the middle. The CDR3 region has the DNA TGTGCCAGCAGTGAACTTCTTAGCTCCTACAATGAGCAGTTCTTC. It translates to CASSELLSSYNEQFF.

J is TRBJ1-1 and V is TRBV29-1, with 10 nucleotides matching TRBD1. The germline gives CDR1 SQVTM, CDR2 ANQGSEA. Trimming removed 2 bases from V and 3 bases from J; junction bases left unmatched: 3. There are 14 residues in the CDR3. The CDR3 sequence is CSVERDRGDTEAFF. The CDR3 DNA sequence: TGCAGCGTTGAACGGGACAGGGGAGACACTGAAGCTTTCTTT. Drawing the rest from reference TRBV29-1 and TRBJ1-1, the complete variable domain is SAVISQKPSRDICQRGTSLTIQCQVDSQVTMMFWYRQQPGQSLTLIATANQGSEATYESGFVIDKFPISRPNLTFSTLTVSNMSPEDSSIYLCSVERDRGDTEAFFGQGTRLTVV.

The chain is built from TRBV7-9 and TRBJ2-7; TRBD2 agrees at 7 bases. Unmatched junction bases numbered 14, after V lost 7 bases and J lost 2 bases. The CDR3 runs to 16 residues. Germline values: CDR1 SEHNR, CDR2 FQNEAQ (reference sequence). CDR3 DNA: TGTGCCAGCAAAGGAGGTTTGTTAGCGGGCCCCTACGAGCAGTACTTC. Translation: CASKGGLLAGPYEQYF.

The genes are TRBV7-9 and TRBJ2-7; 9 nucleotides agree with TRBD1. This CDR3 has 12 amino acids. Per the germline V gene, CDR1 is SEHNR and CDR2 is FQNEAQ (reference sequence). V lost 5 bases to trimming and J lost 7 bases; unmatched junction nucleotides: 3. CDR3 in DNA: TGTGCCAGCAGCCAGGACAGGGGAGAGCAGTACTTC. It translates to CASSQDRGEQYF.

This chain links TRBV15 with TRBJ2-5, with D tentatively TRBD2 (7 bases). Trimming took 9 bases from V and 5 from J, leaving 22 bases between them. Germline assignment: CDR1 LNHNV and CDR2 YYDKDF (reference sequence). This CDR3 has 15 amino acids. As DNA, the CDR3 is TGTGCCACTAACGACCCCCGGGGGGCAGGGGAGACCCAGTACTTC. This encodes CATNDPRGAGETQYF.

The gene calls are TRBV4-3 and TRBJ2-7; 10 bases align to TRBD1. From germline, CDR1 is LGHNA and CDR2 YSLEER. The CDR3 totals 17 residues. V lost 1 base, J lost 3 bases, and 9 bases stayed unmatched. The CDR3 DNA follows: TGCGCCAGCAGCCAAGCGACAGGGGGCTATGTTGTCTACGAGCAGTACTTC. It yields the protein CASSQATGGYVVYEQYF.

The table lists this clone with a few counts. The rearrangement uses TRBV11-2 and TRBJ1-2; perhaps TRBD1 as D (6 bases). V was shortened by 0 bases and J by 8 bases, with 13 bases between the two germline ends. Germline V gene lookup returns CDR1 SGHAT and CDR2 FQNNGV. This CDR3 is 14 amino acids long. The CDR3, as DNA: TGTGCCAGCAGCTTAGATGGTCAGGGGCCCGGCTACACCTTC. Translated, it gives CASSLDGQGPGYTF.

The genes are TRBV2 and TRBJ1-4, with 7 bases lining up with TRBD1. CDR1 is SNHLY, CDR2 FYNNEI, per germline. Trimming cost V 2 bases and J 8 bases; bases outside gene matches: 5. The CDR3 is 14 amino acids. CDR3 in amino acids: CASSETGVGEKLFF. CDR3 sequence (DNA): TGTGCCAGCAGTGAAACAGGGGTAGGGGAAAAACTGTTTTTT.

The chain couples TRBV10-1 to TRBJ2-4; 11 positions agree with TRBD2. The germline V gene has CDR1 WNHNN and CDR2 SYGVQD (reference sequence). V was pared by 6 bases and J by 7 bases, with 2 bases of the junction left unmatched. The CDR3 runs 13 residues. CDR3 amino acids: CASSLAGGNIQYF. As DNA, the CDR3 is TGCGCCAGCAGCCTAGCGGGGGGCAACATTCAGTACTTC.

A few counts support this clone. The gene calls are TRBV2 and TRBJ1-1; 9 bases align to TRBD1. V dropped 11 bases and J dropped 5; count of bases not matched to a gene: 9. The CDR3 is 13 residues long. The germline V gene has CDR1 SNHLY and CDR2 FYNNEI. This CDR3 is CASRTGEGTEAFF. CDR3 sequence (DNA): TGTGCCTCACGGACAGGGGAGGGGACTGAAGCTTTCTTT.

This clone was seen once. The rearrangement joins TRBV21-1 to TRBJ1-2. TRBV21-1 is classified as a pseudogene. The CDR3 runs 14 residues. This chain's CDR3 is CASSKRGIDYGYTF. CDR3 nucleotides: TGTGCCAGCAGCAAACGAGGGATCGACTATGGCTACACCTTC.